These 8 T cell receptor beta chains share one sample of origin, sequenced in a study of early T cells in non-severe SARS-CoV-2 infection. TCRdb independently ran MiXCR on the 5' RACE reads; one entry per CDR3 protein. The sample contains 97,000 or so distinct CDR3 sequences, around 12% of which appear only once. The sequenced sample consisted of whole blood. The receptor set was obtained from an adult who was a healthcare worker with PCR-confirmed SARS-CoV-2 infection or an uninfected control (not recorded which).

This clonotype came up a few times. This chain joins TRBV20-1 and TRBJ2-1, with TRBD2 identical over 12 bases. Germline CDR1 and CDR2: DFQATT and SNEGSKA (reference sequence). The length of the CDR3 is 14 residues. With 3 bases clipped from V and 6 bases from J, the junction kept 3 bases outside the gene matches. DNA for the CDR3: TGCAGTGCTAGCCCTAGCGGGAGGGCCAATGAGCAGTTCTTC. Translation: CSASPSGRANEQFF.

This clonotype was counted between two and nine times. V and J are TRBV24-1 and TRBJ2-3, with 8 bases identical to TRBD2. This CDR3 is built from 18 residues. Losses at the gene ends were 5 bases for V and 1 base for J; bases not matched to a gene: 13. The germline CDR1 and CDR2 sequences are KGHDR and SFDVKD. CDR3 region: CATSVGTTSGPGTDTQYF. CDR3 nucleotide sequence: TGTGCCACCAGTGTGGGGACCACTAGCGGACCCGGCACAGATACGCAGTATTTT.

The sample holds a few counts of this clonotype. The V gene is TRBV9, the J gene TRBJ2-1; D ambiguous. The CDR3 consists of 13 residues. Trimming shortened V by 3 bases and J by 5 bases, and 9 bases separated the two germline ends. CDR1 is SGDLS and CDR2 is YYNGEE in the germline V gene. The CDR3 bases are TGTGCCAGCAGCGGTACTGGGGACAATGAGCAGTTCTTC. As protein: CASSGTGDNEQFF.

The CDR3 spells CSARDLDLTNTGELFF. In nucleotides, the CDR3 is TGCAGTGCTAGAGATCTTGATTTGACGAACACCGGGGAGCTGTTTTTT. The chain carries TRBV20-1 and TRBJ2-2; D gene unclear. The germline CDR1 and CDR2 sequences are DFQATT and SNEGSKA (reference sequence). Trimming stripped 0 bases from V and 0 bases from J, with 11 bases between. The CDR3 runs to 16 residues.

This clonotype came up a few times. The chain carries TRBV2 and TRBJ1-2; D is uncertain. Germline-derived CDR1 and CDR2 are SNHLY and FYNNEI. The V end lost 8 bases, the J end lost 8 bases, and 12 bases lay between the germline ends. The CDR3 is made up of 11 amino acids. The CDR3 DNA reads TGTGCCAGCGAGGGATACTTAGGCTACACCTTC. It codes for CASEGYLGYTF.

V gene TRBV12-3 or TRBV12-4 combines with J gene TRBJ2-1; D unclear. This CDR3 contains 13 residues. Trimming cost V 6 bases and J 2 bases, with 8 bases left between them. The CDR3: CASRGTTYNEQFF. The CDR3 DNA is TGTGCCAGCAGGGGAACAACCTACAATGAGCAGTTCTTC.

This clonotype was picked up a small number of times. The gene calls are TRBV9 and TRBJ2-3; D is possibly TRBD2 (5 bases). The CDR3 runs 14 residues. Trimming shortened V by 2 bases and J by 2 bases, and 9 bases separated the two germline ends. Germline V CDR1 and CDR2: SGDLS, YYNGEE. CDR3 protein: CASSVEDYTDTQYF. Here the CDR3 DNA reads TGTGCCAGCAGCGTGGAGGATTACACAGATACGCAGTATTTT.

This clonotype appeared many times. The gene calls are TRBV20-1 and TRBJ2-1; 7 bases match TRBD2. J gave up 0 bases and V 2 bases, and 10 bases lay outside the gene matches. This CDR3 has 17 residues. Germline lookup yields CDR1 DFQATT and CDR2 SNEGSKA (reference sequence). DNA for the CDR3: TGCAGTGCTAGATTAAGGGTAGCGGGCAGCTCCTACAATGAGCAGTTCTTC. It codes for CSARLRVAGSSYNEQFF.